Following are 21 T cell receptor beta chains from one sample sequenced in a study of blood T cell repertoires in COVID-19. Produced via immunoSEQ multiplex PCR; TCRdb's table is partial and in-frame only. The table lists about 170,000 clones, about nine tenths of them singletons, with roughly 4.8% in the top ten. Sequencing used peripheral blood. Receptors originate from a young man with COVID-19, enrolled during active disease.

This clone was detected a few times. Other nucleotide sequences from this sample produce the same CDR3. This chain joins TRBV3-1 (or the pseudogene TRBV3-2) and TRBJ2-3; D call uncertain. The germline CDR1 and CDR2 sequences are LGHDT and YNNKEL (reference sequence). The V gene lost 4 bases and the J gene lost 4 bases, with 6 bases spanning the gap. There are 12 residues in the CDR3. CDR3 loop: CASSPSADTQYF. CDR3 coding DNA: TGTGCCAGCAGCCCCTCTGCAGATACGCAGTATTTT.

The rearrangement uses TRBV19 and TRBJ2-5, with TRBD1 matching 7 bases. CDR1 and CDR2 (germline): LNHDA, SQIVND (reference sequence). With 7 bases clipped from V and 5 bases from J, the junction kept 7 bases outside the gene matches. This CDR3 comprises 13 residues. CDR3 residues: CASNDRVRETQYF. CDR3 nucleotides: TGTGCCAGTAACGACAGGGTCCGGGAGACCCAGTACTTC.

This chain links TRBV28 with TRBJ2-1; 10 bases are a match to TRBD2. The ends lost 9 bases at V and 8 bases at J; junction bases unmatched: 10. CDR1 and CDR2 (germline): MDHEN, SYDVKM. The CDR3 is 14 amino acids. The CDR3 is CASQREGLRYEQFF. The CDR3 DNA is TGTGCCAGTCAGCGGGAGGGCCTGAGGTATGAGCAGTTCTTC.

This chain joins TRBV19 and TRBJ2-1; D possibly corresponds to TRBD1 (5 bases). The CDR3 length is 14 residues. Trimming removed 7 bases at V and 7 bases at J, with 17 bases between. Germline assignment: CDR1 LNHDA and CDR2 SQIVND (reference sequence). This chain's CDR3 is CASIGAGKSNEQFF. The CDR3 DNA follows: TGTGCCAGTATTGGGGCAGGGAAGAGTAATGAGCAGTTCTTC.

In this sample, this clone turned up once. V and J are TRBV5-4 and TRBJ1-2; 9 bases line up with TRBD1. Germline V gives CDR1 SGHNT, CDR2 YYREEE (reference sequence). The CDR3 runs 14 residues. After removal of 4 bases from V and 4 bases from J, the junction contained 5 bases not matched to a gene. The CDR3 sequence: CASSGDREGYGYTF. The CDR3 coding sequence is TGTGCCAGCAGCGGGGACAGGGAAGGCTATGGCTACACCTTC.

The chain links TRBV2 to TRBJ1-2; no firm D call. Trimming stripped 7 bases from V and 3 bases from J, with 6 bases between. Per the germline V gene, CDR1 is SNHLY and CDR2 is FYNNEI. The CDR3 sequence is 11 residues long. The CDR3 sequence: CASTPDYGYTF. CDR3 sequence (DNA): TGTGCCAGCACCCCCGACTATGGCTACACCTTC.

The CDR3: CASSSSLWGHTDTQYF. CDR3 nucleotides: TGTGCCAGCAGCTCCTCTTTGTGGGGGCACACAGATACGCAGTATTTT. This sequence joins TRBV11-3 and TRBJ2-3, with D perhaps TRBD1 (6 bases). Trimming took 4 bases from V and 2 from J, leaving 16 bases between them. Per the germline V gene, CDR1 is SGHNT and CDR2 is YENEEA. The CDR3 is made up of 16 amino acids.

The chain is built from TRBV9 and TRBJ2-7; tentative D call: TRBD2 (6 bases). Trimming removed 1 base from V and 1 base from J, with 12 bases in between. The CDR3 consists of 15 residues. Per germline, CDR1 SGDLS and CDR2 YYNGEE. CDR3 coding DNA: TGTGCCAGCAGCGTATCCGGGACTTCTTCCTACGAGCAGTACTTC. Its translation is CASSVSGTSSYEQYF.

This clone was seen only once. The rearrangement links TRBV10-3 to TRBJ1-1, with D unclear. With 6 bases removed from V and 3 bases from J, the gap between germline ends came to 11 bases. Germline loops: CDR1 ENHRY, CDR2 SYGVKD. This CDR3 region has 13 residues. Written as DNA, the CDR3 is TGTGCCATCAGGCGAGGCGCGGACACTGAAGCTTTCTTT. Translating it yields CAIRRGADTEAFF.

The rearrangement uses TRBV29-1 and TRBJ2-1; D may be TRBD2 (6 bases). Trimming cost V 8 bases and J 10 bases, with 18 bases left between them. The CDR3 covers 12 residues. Germline V gives CDR1 SQVTM, CDR2 ANQGSEA. For the CDR3, the DNA is TGCAGCTCTTCCTGGGGGGATGGCGAGCAGTTCTTC. This gives the protein CSSSWGDGEQFF.

The chain uses TRBV7-2 and TRBJ1-2; D is perhaps TRBD1 (6 bases). V was shortened by 3 bases and J by 5 bases, with 10 bases between the two germline ends. CDR3 length equals 13 residues. CDR1 and CDR2 (germline): SGHTA, FQGNSA. This CDR3 is CASSFKQGYGYTF. The CDR3 bases are TGTGCCAGCAGCTTCAAACAGGGTTATGGCTACACCTTC.

The rearrangement joins TRBV27 to TRBJ2-7; the match to TRBD2 covers 10 bases. Trimming removed 4 bases from V and 6 bases from J; junction bases left unmatched: 9. Per the germline V gene, CDR1 is MNHEY and CDR2 is SMNVEV (reference sequence). The CDR3 spans 15 residues. As DNA, the CDR3 is TGTGCCAGCAGTTCCCTACTAGCGGGAAATGCCGAGCAGTACTTC. It translates to CASSSLLAGNAEQYF.

The V and J genes are TRBV3-1 (or the pseudogene TRBV3-2) and TRBJ1-1; TRBD1 is a possible D gene (5 bases). The CDR3 loop spans 14 amino acids. Trimming removed 4 bases from V and 7 bases from J, with 16 bases in between. Germline V CDR1 and CDR2: LGHDT, YNNKEL (reference sequence). CDR3 sequence (DNA): TGTGCCAGCAGCCCGAGCGGGGGAGGAAGTGAAGCTTTCTTT. Amino acids: CASSPSGGGSEAFF.

A few counts support this clone. The chain's CDR3 is CASSLGTGGDYEQYF. Here the CDR3 DNA reads TGTGCCAGCAGCTTAGGGACAGGGGGCGATTACGAGCAGTACTTC. The chain has TRBV7-3 and TRBJ2-7; 12 nucleotides align to TRBD1. This CDR3 region has 15 residues. The junction had 3 bases not matched to a gene; V was cut back by 2 bases and J by 4 bases. Per germline, CDR1 SGHTA and CDR2 FQGTGA.

This chain uses TRBV7-2 with TRBJ2-2; 7 bases fit TRBD1. The germline CDR1 and CDR2 sequences are SGHTA and FQGNSA. J gave up 4 bases and V 5 bases, and 10 bases lay outside the gene matches. This CDR3 region has 16 residues. The CDR3, as DNA: TGTGCCAGCAGCACCGCGGACAGGCGTGGCACCGGGGAGCTGTTTTTT. Its protein product is CASSTADRRGTGELFF. The full variable domain, completed using reference TRBV7-2 and TRBJ2-2, is GAGVSQSPSNKVTEKGKDVELRCDPISGHTALYWYRQSLGQGLEFLIYFQGNSAPDKSGLPSDRFSAERTGGSVSTLTIQRTQQEDSAVYLCASSTADRRGTGELFFGEGSRLTVL.

This chain connects TRBV24-1 to TRBJ2-7; 7 positions agree with TRBD1. Germline loops: CDR1 KGHDR, CDR2 SFDVKD. Trimming cost V 3 bases and J 0 bases; bases outside gene matches: 4. The CDR3 has 15 residues. CDR3 protein: CATSDQRQGSYEQYF. The CDR3 bases are TGTGCCACCAGTGATCAGAGACAGGGCTCCTACGAGCAGTACTTC.

In this sample, this clone turned up once. The chain combines TRBV7-2 with TRBJ1-2, with TRBD1 as a possible D gene (6 bases). V lost 7 bases and J 4 bases, leaving 19 bases between the germline ends. The CDR3 consists of 15 residues. CDR1 and CDR2 (germline): SGHTA, FQGNSA. The CDR3 nucleotides are TGTGCCAGCACTACTTACCGGGACACCTTCTATGGCTACACCTTC. This translates into CASTTYRDTFYGYTF.

The chain couples TRBV5-1 to TRBJ1-2; 7 bases match TRBD1. J gave up 6 bases and V 4 bases, and 6 bases lay outside the gene matches. This CDR3 has 13 amino acids. Looked up from germline, CDR1 is SGHRS and CDR2 is YFSETQ. The CDR3 here is CASSLNRGNGYTF. The CDR3 DNA reads as TGCGCCAGCAGCCTTAACAGGGGAAATGGCTACACCTTC.

The chain joins TRBV6-5 to TRBJ1-3; D gene ambiguous. The CDR3 runs 15 residues. Germline values: CDR1 MNHEY, CDR2 SVGAGI. V dropped 0 bases and J dropped 4 bases, with 10 bases sitting between them. The CDR3 loop is CASSYSNQLGNTIYF. In DNA, the CDR3 is TGTGCCAGCAGTTACTCGAACCAGTTAGGAAACACCATATATTTT.

The gene calls are TRBV27 and TRBJ1-2; the D gene is possibly TRBD1 (6 bases). The CDR3 loop spans 14 amino acids. V was cut by 6 bases and J by 7 bases, with 18 bases left in between. Germline values: CDR1 MNHEY, CDR2 SMNVEV (reference sequence). This chain's CDR3 is CASRPGAGLGGYTF. The CDR3 nucleotides are TGTGCCAGCAGACCAGGGGCAGGTCTGGGTGGCTACACCTTC.

The rearrangement uses TRBV29-1 and TRBJ2-7, with 10 bases identical to TRBD2. This CDR3 region has 14 residues. V lost 0 bases, J lost 5 bases, and 4 bases stayed unmatched. Looked up from germline, CDR1 is SQVTM and CDR2 is ANQGSEA. The CDR3 DNA reads as TGCAGCGTTGAAGATGGACTAGCGGCCCACGAGCAGTACTTC. Residues: CSVEDGLAAHEQYF.